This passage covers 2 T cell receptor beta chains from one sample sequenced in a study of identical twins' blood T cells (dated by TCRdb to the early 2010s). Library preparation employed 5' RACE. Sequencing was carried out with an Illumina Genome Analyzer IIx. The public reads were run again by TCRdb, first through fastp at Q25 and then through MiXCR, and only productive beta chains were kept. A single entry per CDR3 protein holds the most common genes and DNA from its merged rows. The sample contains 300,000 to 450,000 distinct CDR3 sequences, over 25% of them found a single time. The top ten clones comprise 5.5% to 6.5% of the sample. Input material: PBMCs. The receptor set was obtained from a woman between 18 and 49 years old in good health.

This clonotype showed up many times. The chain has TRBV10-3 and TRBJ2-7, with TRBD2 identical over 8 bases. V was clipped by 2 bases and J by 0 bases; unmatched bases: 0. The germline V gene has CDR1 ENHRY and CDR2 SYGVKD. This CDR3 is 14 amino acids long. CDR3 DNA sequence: TGTGCCATCAGTGAGGGGACTAGCTCCTACGAGCAGTACTTC. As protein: CAISEGTSSYEQYF.

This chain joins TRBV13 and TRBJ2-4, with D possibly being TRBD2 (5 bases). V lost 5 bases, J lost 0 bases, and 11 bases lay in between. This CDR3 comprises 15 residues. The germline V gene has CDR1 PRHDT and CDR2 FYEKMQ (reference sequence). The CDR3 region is CASSLGLIAKNIQYF. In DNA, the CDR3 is TGTGCCAGCAGCCTCGGACTTATAGCCAAAAACATTCAGTACTTC.